A selection of T cell receptor beta chains follows, all from one sample in a study of CD8 T cells in Susac syndrome. One entry per CDR3 protein, called by TCRdb with MiXCR from the immunoSEQ multiplex PCR reads. The table has approximately 270,000 distinct CDR3 sequences, about 93% seen once. Specimen: CD4+ T cells from PBMCs. These TCRs come from a human donor with multiple sclerosis. Each CDR3 is given with its conserved first and last residue. Each record gives: V gene, D gene, clone size, J gene, CDR3 protein, CDR3 DNA. The D gene is left open where the match is weak. Some rows have no size entry. The others give once, few or many, or a class for an expanded clone.

V: TRBV9
D: -
size: -
J: TRBJ1-3
CDR3: CASSVGILENTIYF
DNA: TGTGCCAGCAGCGTAGGAATCTTAGAAAACACCATATATTTT

V: TRBV9
D: TRBD2
size: -
J: TRBJ2-2
CDR3: CASSPAGTSISGELFF
DNA: TGTGCCAGCAGCCCCGCCGGGACTAGTATCTCCGGGGAGCTGTTTTTT

V: TRBV20-1
D: -
size: -
J: TRBJ2-5
CDR3: CSARAQGIETQYF
DNA: TGCAGTGCTAGAGCACAAGGGATCGAGACCCAGTACTTC

V: TRBV20-1
D: -
size: -
J: TRBJ1-2
CDR3: CSAREAGGIYGYTF
DNA: TGCAGTGCTAGAGAGGCCGGCGGCATATATGGCTACACCTTC

V: TRBV20-1
D: -
size: -
J: TRBJ2-1
CDR3: CSASAIGNEQFF
DNA: TGCAGTGCTAGCGCGATCGGGAATGAGCAGTTCTTC

V: TRBV6-5
D: -
size: -
J: TRBJ1-2
CDR3: CASSLKPGSRVYGYTF
DNA: TGTGCCAGCAGTTTGAAGCCCGGGAGCCGAGTCTATGGCTACACCTTC

V: TRBV30
D: -
size: -
J: TRBJ1-5
CDR3: CAWSVHSNQPQHF
DNA: TGTGCCTGGAGTGTACATAGCAATCAGCCCCAGCATTTT

V: TRBV18
D: TRBD2
size: few
J: TRBJ2-3
CDR3: CASSRTSGKTDTQYF
DNA: TGTGCCAGCTCACGGACTAGCGGGAAGACAGATACGCAGTATTTT

V: TRBV12-3/TRBV12-4
D: TRBD2
size: once
J: TRBJ2-3
CDR3: CASSPDVAGPNF
DNA: TGTGCCAGCAGCCCTGACGTAGCGGGGCCAAATTTT

V: TRBV18
D: -
size: -
J: TRBJ1-2
CDR3: CASSSENYGYTF
DNA: TGTGCCAGCTCGTCCGAGAACTATGGCTACACCTTC

V: TRBV5-1
D: -
size: -
J: TRBJ2-5
CDR3: CASSPGFETQYF
DNA: TGCGCCAGCAGCCCAGGGTTCGAGACCCAGTACTTC

V: TRBV19
D: -
size: -
J: TRBJ1-3
CDR3: CASSWQGRTGNTIYF
DNA: TGTGCCAGTTCATGGCAGGGTCGGACTGGAAACACCATATATTTT

V: TRBV3-1
D: -
size: -
J: TRBJ1-1
CDR3: CASSPSMGRLDTEAFF
DNA: TGTGCCAGCAGCCCAAGCATGGGCAGGCTGGACACTGAAGCTTTCTTT

V: TRBV6-5
D: -
size: -
J: TRBJ2-7
CDR3: CASSYSDPTGPHEQYF
DNA: TGTGCCAGCAGTTACTCGGACCCCACAGGGCCTCACGAGCAGTACTTC

V: TRBV19
D: -
size: -
J: TRBJ2-3
CDR3: CASSFHEGIGPDTQYF
DNA: TGTGCCAGTAGTTTCCACGAAGGGATAGGCCCAGATACGCAGTATTTT

V: TRBV24-1
D: -
size: -
J: TRBJ2-4
CDR3: CATSDPGQLNIQYF
DNA: TGTGCCACCAGTGATCCCGGACAGCTAAACATTCAGTACTTC

V: TRBV4-1
D: -
size: -
J: TRBJ1-4
CDR3: CASSQLGGASEKLFF
DNA: TGCGCCAGCAGCCAATTGGGGGGGGCCAGTGAAAAACTGTTTTTT

V: TRBV9
D: TRBD2
size: -
J: TRBJ2-3
CDR3: CASSPHPGLAVSSTDTQYF
DNA: TGTGCCAGCAGTCCCCACCCGGGACTAGCGGTCTCTAGCACAGATACGCAGTATTTT

V: TRBV5-1
D: -
size: -
J: TRBJ2-6
CDR3: CASSLIGQSSGANVLTF
DNA: TGCGCCAGCAGCTTGATCGGACAGAGCTCTGGGGCCAACGTCCTGACTTTC

V: TRBV5-1
D: -
size: -
J: TRBJ1-5
CDR3: CASKEKWGSGQPQHF
DNA: TGCGCCTCCAAAGAAAAATGGGGCAGCGGTCAGCCCCAGCATTTT

V: TRBV5-4
D: -
size: -
J: TRBJ2-7
CDR3: CATSRGPESYEQYF
DNA: TGTGCAACCAGCAGGGGTCCGGAGTCCTACGAGCAGTACTTC

V: TRBV5-4
D: TRBD1
size: -
J: TRBJ1-5
CDR3: CASSWGQGAGLMGYSNQPQHF
DNA: TGTGCCAGCAGCTGGGGCCAGGGGGCGGGTCTGATGGGTTATAGCAATCAGCCCCAGCATTTT

V: TRBV5-4
D: -
size: -
J: TRBJ2-5
CDR3: CASSPAAGPTETQYF
DNA: TGTGCCAGCAGCCCGGCCGCGGGGCCGACGGAGACCCAGTACTTC

V: TRBV3-1
D: -
size: -
J: TRBJ2-2
CDR3: CASSQDGLQRNTGELFF
DNA: TGTGCCAGCAGCCAAGATGGGTTACAACGGAACACCGGGGAGCTGTTTTTT

V: TRBV2
D: TRBD2
size: -
J: TRBJ2-5
CDR3: CASSRGLAGEAETQYF
DNA: TGTGCCAGCAGTAGAGGACTAGCGGGAGAGGCAGAGACCCAGTACTTC

V: TRBV6-1
D: -
size: -
J: TRBJ2-5
CDR3: CASSVVQETQYF
DNA: TGTGCCAGCAGTGTTGTCCAAGAGACCCAGTACTTC

V: TRBV7-6
D: -
size: -
J: TRBJ1-5
CDR3: CASSLALNQPQHF
DNA: TGTGCCAGCAGCTTAGCCCTCAATCAGCCCCAGCATTTT

V: TRBV18
D: -
size: -
J: TRBJ2-3
CDR3: CASSPTTSTDTQYF
DNA: TGTGCCAGCTCACCAACTACCAGCACAGATACGCAGTATTTT

V: TRBV18
D: -
size: -
J: TRBJ1-4
CDR3: CASSLRQARNEKLFF
DNA: TGTGCCAGCTCACTTCGACAGGCTCGAAATGAAAAACTGTTTTTT

V: TRBV20-1
D: -
size: -
J: TRBJ1-1
CDR3: CSARGGNMNTEAFF
DNA: TGCAGTGCTAGAGGGGGCAATATGAACACTGAAGCTTTCTTT

V: TRBV6-5
D: -
size: -
J: TRBJ2-6
CDR3: CASTGTQSGANVLTF
DNA: TGTGCCAGCACCGGGACACAGTCTGGGGCCAACGTCCTGACTTTC

V: TRBV10-3
D: -
size: -
J: TRBJ1-1
CDR3: CAISVDTLNTEAFF
DNA: TGTGCCATCAGTGTTGATACCCTGAACACTGAAGCTTTCTTT

V: TRBV7-9
D: -
size: -
J: TRBJ2-1
CDR3: CASIEGGSSYNEQFF
DNA: TGTGCCAGCATCGAAGGGGGAAGCTCCTACAATGAGCAGTTCTTC

V: TRBV7-9
D: TRBD1
size: -
J: TRBJ1-4
CDR3: CASSREDRGSVKLFF
DNA: TGTGCCAGCAGCCGGGAGGACAGGGGGTCAGTAAAACTGTTTTTT

V: TRBV7-2
D: TRBD1
size: -
J: TRBJ1-5
CDR3: CASSTRQGVPQPQHF
DNA: TGTGCCAGCAGCACGCGACAGGGGGTTCCTCAGCCCCAGCATTTT

V: TRBV27
D: -
size: -
J: TRBJ2-5
CDR3: CASSLLRGETQYF
DNA: TGTGCCAGCAGTTTGCTCCGAGGGGAGACCCAGTACTTC

V: TRBV27
D: TRBD2
size: -
J: TRBJ2-1
CDR3: CASSPLLAGRRVTSVGPYNEQFF
DNA: TGTGCCAGCAGTCCACTGCTAGCGGGACGCCGGGTGACTAGCGTGGGGCCCTACAATGAGCAGTTCTTC

V: TRBV27
D: -
size: -
J: TRBJ2-1
CDR3: CASSLGPHNEQFF
DNA: TGTGCCAGCAGTTTAGGGCCACACAATGAGCAGTTCTTC

V: TRBV9
D: -
size: -
J: TRBJ1-3
CDR3: CASSVDPGPGNTIYF
DNA: TGTGCCAGCAGCGTAGACCCGGGACCTGGAAACACCATATATTTT

V: TRBV12-5
D: TRBD1
size: -
J: TRBJ1-1
CDR3: CASGLARTGGLLMNTEAFF
DNA: TGTGCTAGTGGTTTGGCTCGGACAGGGGGCCTCCTAATGAACACTGAAGCTTTCTTT

V: TRBV3-1
D: -
size: -
J: TRBJ2-4
CDR3: CASSQEGATKNIQYF
DNA: TGTGCCAGCAGCCAAGAGGGGGCGACCAAAAACATTCAGTACTTC

V: TRBV15
D: TRBD1
size: -
J: TRBJ1-1
CDR3: CATSRVIQGGSEAFF
DNA: TGTGCCACCAGCAGAGTGATACAGGGGGGCTCTGAAGCTTTCTTT

V: TRBV6-1
D: -
size: -
J: TRBJ2-5
CDR3: CASSEGGGRETQYF
DNA: TGTGCCAGCAGTGAAGGTGGGGGAAGGGAGACCCAGTACTTC

V: TRBV11-2
D: -
size: -
J: TRBJ2-4
CDR3: CASSREDIQYF
DNA: TGTGCCAGCAGTCGCGAAGACATTCAGTACTTC

V: TRBV7-9
D: TRBD2
size: -
J: TRBJ2-7
CDR3: CASSLLGVAGLTYEQYF
DNA: TGTGCCAGCAGCCTCCTAGGGGTAGCGGGGCTAACCTACGAGCAGTACTTC

V: TRBV19
D: -
size: -
J: TRBJ1-2
CDR3: CASSSRSRTTNYGYTF
DNA: TGTGCCAGTAGTAGTAGAAGCCGGACAACCAACTATGGCTACACCTTC

V: TRBV5-1
D: TRBD1
size: -
J: TRBJ2-7
CDR3: CASSRDREIPYEQYF
DNA: TGCGCCAGCAGCCGTGACAGGGAGATACCCTACGAGCAGTACTTC

V: TRBV29-1
D: TRBD2
size: -
J: TRBJ2-1
CDR3: CSVGASGRVGEQFF
DNA: TGCAGCGTTGGGGCTAGCGGGAGGGTCGGCGAGCAGTTCTTC

V: TRBV6-5
D: TRBD1
size: -
J: TRBJ2-3
CDR3: CASSYGTGSTDTQYF
DNA: TGTGCCAGCAGTTACGGGACAGGGAGCACAGATACGCAGTATTTT

V: TRBV20-1
D: -
size: once
J: TRBJ1-2
CDR3: CSARDRPYGYTF
DNA: TGCAGTGCTAGAGATCGGCCCTATGGCTACACCTTC

V: TRBV11-3
D: -
size: -
J: TRBJ2-1
CDR3: CASSSQPDSSYNEQFF
DNA: TGTGCCAGCAGCTCCCAACCCGACAGCTCCTACAATGAGCAGTTCTTC

V: TRBV18
D: TRBD2
size: -
J: TRBJ2-2
CDR3: CASSPAARGRDTGELFF
DNA: TGTGCCAGCTCACCAGCTGCTCGAGGGAGGGACACCGGGGAGCTGTTTTTT

V: TRBV23-1
D: TRBD2
size: -
J: TRBJ2-2
CDR3: CASSHRYRTSGTGELFF
DNA: TGCGCCAGCAGTCATCGATACCGGACTAGCGGGACCGGGGAGCTGTTTTTT

V: TRBV9
D: TRBD1
size: -
J: TRBJ2-3
CDR3: CASSSAGTGRDTQYF
DNA: TGTGCCAGCAGCAGCGCCGGGACAGGCCGGGATACGCAGTATTTT

V: TRBV29-1
D: -
size: -
J: TRBJ1-1
CDR3: CSVGNMAGGAEAFF
DNA: TGCAGCGTCGGGAACATGGCGGGGGGCGCTGAAGCTTTCTTT